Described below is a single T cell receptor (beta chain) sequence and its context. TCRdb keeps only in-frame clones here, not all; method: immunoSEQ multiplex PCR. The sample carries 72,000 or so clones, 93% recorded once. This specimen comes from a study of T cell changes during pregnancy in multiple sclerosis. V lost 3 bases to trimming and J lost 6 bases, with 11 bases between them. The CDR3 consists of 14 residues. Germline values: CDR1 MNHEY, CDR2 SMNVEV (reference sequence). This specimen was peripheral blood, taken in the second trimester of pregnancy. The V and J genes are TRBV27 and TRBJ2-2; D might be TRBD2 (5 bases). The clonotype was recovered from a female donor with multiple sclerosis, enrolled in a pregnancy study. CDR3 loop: CASSFGVRAGELFF. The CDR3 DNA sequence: TGTGCCAGCAGTTTCGGGGTCCGGGCCGGGGAGCTGTTTTTT.